These 21 T cell receptor beta chains came from one sample sequenced in a study of T cell changes during pregnancy in multiple sclerosis. Measured with immunoSEQ multiplex PCR; TCRdb has only the in-frame clones, and not every one. The sample lists approximately 60,000 clones, approximately 92% occurring once. The starting material was CD4+ T cells from peripheral blood mononuclear cells, obtained before pregnancy. The receptors derive from a female donor with multiple sclerosis, enrolled in a pregnancy study.

The chain is built from TRBV5-4 and TRBJ2-1; 10 bases match TRBD2. The germline V gene encodes CDR1 SGHNT and CDR2 YYREEE (reference sequence). The CDR3 runs to 13 residues. V trimming: 4 bases; J trimming: 7 bases; junction bases outside the gene matches: 2. CDR3 protein: CASSRTSGNEQFF. Written as DNA, the CDR3 is TGTGCCAGCAGCCGGACTAGCGGTAATGAGCAGTTCTTC. Filled out from reference TRBV5-4 and TRBJ2-1, the complete variable domain reads ETGVTQSPTHLIKTRGQQVTLRCSSQSGHNTVSWYQQALGQGPQFIFQYYREEENGRGNFPPRFSGLQFPNYSSELNVNALELDDSALYLCASSRTSGNEQFFGPGTRLTVL.

Here the CDR3 reads CASSWGQGVAFF. The CDR3 bases are TGTGCCAGCAGTTGGGGACAGGGGGTGGCATTCTTC. J is TRBJ2-1 and V is TRBV6-6; 11 bases map to TRBD1. The CDR3 totals 12 residues. CDR1 is MNHNY, CDR2 SVGAGI, per germline (reference sequence). The V segment lost 4 bases and the J segment 16 bases; nucleotides outside the gene matches: 6.

The chain combines TRBV28 with TRBJ1-2; D ambiguous. Germline CDR1 reads MDHEN; CDR2 reads SYDVKM. This CDR3 is built from 13 residues. The V end was cut by 6 bases, the J end by 4 bases, with 12 bases between. CDR3 DNA: TGTGCCAGCAGCCCGAGGAGGCCCTATGGCTACACCTTC. Its protein is CASSPRRPYGYTF.

The V gene is TRBV28, the J gene TRBJ2-7; the D gene is possibly TRBD2 (6 bases). The CDR3 contains 14 residues. Germline V gives CDR1 MDHEN, CDR2 SYDVKM. V lost 6 bases, J lost 0 bases, and 12 bases lay in between. CDR3 sequence reads: CASRSGTRSYEQYF. CDR3 nucleotides: TGTGCCAGCAGGTCCGGGACTCGCTCCTACGAGCAGTACTTC.

This chain uses TRBV7-9 with TRBJ2-1, with TRBD2 matching 8 bases. This CDR3 contains 16 residues. Germline CDR1 is SEHNR and CDR2 is FQNEAQ (reference sequence). Trimming cost V 1 base and J 4 bases; bases outside gene matches: 6. CDR3 coding DNA: TGTGCCAGCAGCTTAGATGTACTAGCGGTTTACAATGAGCAGTTCTTC. Its translation is CASSLDVLAVYNEQFF.

The rearrangement links TRBV4-1 to TRBJ1-2, with 7 bases identical to TRBD1. Germline CDR1 reads MGHRA; CDR2 reads YSYEKL. Unmatched junction bases numbered 5, after V lost 1 base and J lost 6 bases. CDR3 size: 14 residues. CDR3 DNA: TGCGCCAGCAGCCAAGTTCGGGACAGTGATGGCTACACCTTC. Encoded protein: CASSQVRDSDGYTF.

V is TRBV7-2 and J is TRBJ1-1, with 7 bases aligning to TRBD1. The V gene end was trimmed by 0 bases and the J gene end by 8 bases; junction bases not matched to a gene: 6. The V gene's germline CDR1 is SGHTA and CDR2 FQGNSA. The CDR3 is 14 residues long. CDR3 in amino acids: CASSLAPGGTEAFF. The CDR3 DNA is TGTGCCAGCAGCTTAGCCCCAGGGGGGACCGAAGCTTTCTTT.

This clone was observed once. This chain uses TRBV19 with TRBJ2-7; D remains ambiguous. Deletions cut 1 base from V and 1 base from J, with 5 bases between. Germline loops: CDR1 LNHDA, CDR2 SQIVND (reference sequence). The CDR3 is 13 amino acids. This chain's CDR3 is CASSIGQSYEQYF. The CDR3, as DNA: TGTGCCAGTAGTATAGGGCAGTCCTACGAGCAGTACTTC.

The chain joins TRBV19 to TRBJ2-3, with 13 positions matching TRBD2. Trimming removed 2 bases from V and 2 bases from J; junction bases left unmatched: 4. Germline CDR1 and CDR2: LNHDA and SQIVND (reference sequence). CDR3 length: 17 residues. CDR3 in DNA: TGTGCCAGTAGTATAAGGGGACTAGCGGGAACCACAGATACGCAGTATTTT. It translates to CASSIRGLAGTTDTQYF.

The gene calls are TRBV2 and TRBJ2-7, with 10 bases identical to TRBD1. Unmatched junction bases numbered 14, after V lost 8 bases and J lost 7 bases. Germline CDR1 is SNHLY and CDR2 is FYNNEI. The CDR3 sequence is 15 residues long. The CDR3 DNA follows: TGTGCCAGCGATAGACAGGGGGCGCTAGCCGGGGAGCAGTACTTC. This sequence encodes CASDRQGALAGEQYF.

The J gene is TRBJ2-1, the V gene TRBV6-6; 7 positions match TRBD2. Per germline, CDR1 MNHNY and CDR2 SVGAGI (reference sequence). The J segment lost 6 bases and the V segment lost 8 bases, leaving 10 bases of the junction unmatched. The CDR3 has 14 amino acids. The CDR3 nucleotides are TGTGCCAGCCTAATTGGCGGGAGTTCCAATGAGCAGTTCTTC. Translation: CASLIGGSSNEQFF.

The rearrangement links TRBV6-4 to TRBJ2-1; D is uncertain. The CDR3 totals 9 residues. V was trimmed by 5 bases and J by 11 bases, leaving 4 bases between them. CDR1 is MRHNA, CDR2 SNTAGT, per germline. The DNA of the CDR3 is TGTGCCAGCAGTTTTAAGCAGTTCTTC. This codes for CASSFKQFF.

V is TRBV7-3 and J is TRBJ2-3; 9 bases map to TRBD2. The CDR3 is 18 amino acids. Germline V gene sequence: CDR1 SGHTA, CDR2 FQGTGA. J lost 4 bases, V lost 5 bases, and 16 bases had no gene match. CDR3 protein: CASSLYHLSGRNSDTQYF. In DNA form, the CDR3 reads TGTGCCAGCAGCCTCTACCATCTTAGCGGGAGAAATTCAGATACGCAGTATTTT.

The chain recombines TRBV7-2 with TRBJ2-7; the match to TRBD2 covers 10 bases. Germline loops: CDR1 SGHTA, CDR2 FQGNSA. This CDR3 spans 16 amino acids. Trimming cost V 2 bases and J 0 bases; bases outside gene matches: 4. The CDR3 DNA sequence: TGTGCCAGCAGCTTAAGCAGCGGGAGGGCCTCCTACGAGCAGTACTTC. Its protein is CASSLSSGRASYEQYF. Using reference TRBV7-2 and TRBJ2-7 for the parts outside the CDR3, the full variable domain is GAGVSQSPSNKVTEKGKDVELRCDPISGHTALYWYRQSLGQGLEFLIYFQGNSAPDKSGLPSDRFSAERTGGSVSTLTIQRTQQEDSAVYLCASSLSSGRASYEQYFGPGTRLTVT.

The V and J genes are TRBV7-2 and TRBJ1-6; the D is unclear. Germline values: CDR1 SGHTA, CDR2 FQGNSA. The CDR3 contains 14 residues. Trimming removed 5 bases from V and 10 bases from J, with 15 bases in between. Written as DNA, the CDR3 is TGTGCCAGCAGCCCCGACCAGGTTGGGTCACCCCTCCACTTT. This gives the protein CASSPDQVGSPLHF.

The chain has TRBV25-1 and TRBJ1-2; 8 positions match TRBD1. This CDR3 comprises 12 residues. Trimming took 11 bases from V and 6 from J; bases not matched to a gene: 8. Germline V gives CDR1 MGHDK, CDR2 SYGVNS. The CDR3 DNA follows: TGTGCCGTGCACGCAGGGGGCAATGGCTACACCTTC. It encodes CAVHAGGNGYTF.

V and J are TRBV25-1 and TRBJ2-3; D possibly corresponds to TRBD1 (6 bases). The CDR3 is 17 residues long. The germline gives CDR1 MGHDK, CDR2 SYGVNS. The ends were cut back, 2 bases at V and 1 base at J, with 16 bases in the middle. The DNA of the CDR3 is TGTGCCAGCAGTGAAGAGGGGACACAGGGTGGCACAGATACGCAGTATTTT. This codes for CASSEEGTQGGTDTQYF.

The chain employs TRBV18 and TRBJ1-1; perhaps TRBD1 as D (5 bases). The ends were cut back, 5 bases at V and 5 bases at J, with 18 bases in the middle. Germline V gives CDR1 KGHSH, CDR2 LQKENI. The CDR3 extends over 15 amino acids. CDR3 bases: TGTGCCAGCTCAGCCTATCCATTGGGGACTACTGAAGCTTTCTTT. Amino acid sequence: CASSAYPLGTTEAFF.

The chain recombines TRBV18 with TRBJ1-1, with 7 positions matching TRBD1. This CDR3 is 15 amino acids long. The J segment lost 2 bases and the V segment lost 4 bases, leaving 7 bases of the junction unmatched. Germline lookup yields CDR1 KGHSH and CDR2 LQKENI. CDR3 coding DNA: TGTGCCAGCTCACTCCGGACAGGCCGTAACACTGAAGCTTTCTTT. Its translation: CASSLRTGRNTEAFF.

The rearrangement uses TRBV19 and TRBJ2-2; 7 nucleotides align to TRBD2. Germline values: CDR1 LNHDA, CDR2 SQIVND (reference sequence). J was trimmed by 4 bases and V by 7 bases; bases with no gene match: 6. The CDR3 runs to 14 residues. The CDR3 sequence: CASTTGGGTGELFF. The DNA for the CDR3 is TGTGCCAGTACGACGGGAGGCGGCACCGGGGAGCTGTTTTTT.

This chain uses TRBV7-9 with TRBJ1-3; D unresolved. The CDR3 spans 14 residues. CDR1 and CDR2 from the germline V gene are SEHNR and FQNEAQ (reference sequence). Deletions cut 3 bases from V and 0 bases from J, with 6 bases between. The CDR3 nucleotides are TGTGCCAGCAGCTTGCGGGGCTCTGGAAACACCATATATTTT. Translation gives CASSLRGSGNTIYF.